This T cell receptor (beta chain) appears in the sequencing data of a study of CXCR3-negative and CXCR3-positive naive CD8 T cells. About this clonotype: Its antigen remains unidentified.

Identification of naive CD8+ T cells rested on CD45RO-CCR7+CD27+CD95- status. Findings of the study overall: Surface CD5 was comparable between naive subsets; TCR strength was inferred from TRB CDR3 properties. Researchers report that CXCR3-positive naive cells carry more hydrophobic TRB CDR3s than CXCR3-negative naive cells. For memory CD8+ cells diversity was much lower, but both naive subsets had comparably high diversity. Fresh PBMCs were used in most assays, and CXCR3 expression partially decreased after cryopreservation.

TRB cDNA was prepared as libraries by UMI-labeled 5' RACE. No DNA is given; TCRdb re-called the 5' RACE reads and lists each CDR3 protein once. In total, the table holds 150,000 or so distinct CDR3 sequences. The CDR3 runs to 12 residues. Germline-derived CDR1 and CDR2 are SQVTM and ANQGSEA. Source material: naive CXCR3+ CD8+ T cells from blood. As for subset: CD45RO-CCR7+CD27+CD95- naive CD8+ T cells expressing CXCR3 (TNR3+). V and J are TRBV29-1 and TRBJ1-1. The TCR comes from a human donor in good health. Some clones in this sample may be carry-over from other donors' samples. This chain's CDR3 is CSCWTVNTEAFF.